A selection of T cell receptor beta chains follows, all from one sample in a study of a mutant IDH1 vaccine in newly diagnosed glioma. TCRdb's table, derived via immunoSEQ multiplex PCR, lists solely in-frame clones and lacks some. The repertoire holds 65,000 or so clones, with 70% to 90% as singletons. Antigens for these TCRs are unknown. The sequencing here drew on PBMCs, taken from a glioma patient whose treatment included an IDH1 peptide vaccine. These receptors all stem from a man aged 25 to 40 with glioma. Each CDR3 is given with its conserved first and last residue. D genes are given only for firm matches. Clone size is given for some rows only: seen once, a few or many times, or a class if the clone is expanded.

length: 15
J: TRBJ2-3
V: TRBV29-1
size: -
D: TRBD2
DNA: TGCAGCGCCCGCGGGGGGGGGCGGCGCACAGATACGCAGTATTTT
CDR3: CSARGGGRRTDTQYF

length: 16
J: TRBJ2-5
V: TRBV6-4
size: -
D: -
DNA: TGTGCCAGCGAACAGACCCTGTGGGTAGTCCAAGAGACCCAGTACTTC
CDR3: CASEQTLWVVQETQYF

length: 18
J: TRBJ2-2
V: TRBV5-1
size: -
D: TRBD2
DNA: TGCGCCAGCAGCAAAACGACCAGACTAGCGGGGGACACCGGGGAGCTGTTTTTT
CDR3: CASSKTTRLAGDTGELFF

length: 16
J: TRBJ2-7
V: TRBV14
size: -
D: -
DNA: TGTGCCAGCAGCCGATACACCGGGACCAAATCCTACGAGCAGTACTTC
CDR3: CASSRYTGTKSYEQYF

length: 13
J: TRBJ2-3
V: TRBV5-8
size: -
D: -
DNA: TGTGCCAGCAGCCGTCTGGACAGTAGCGCGCAGTATTTT
CDR3: CASSRLDSSAQYF

length: 14
J: TRBJ2-7
V: TRBV28
size: -
D: -
DNA: TGTGCCAGCAGTTTATTGGTGAGCTCCTACGAGCAGTACTTC
CDR3: CASSLLVSSYEQYF

length: 18
J: TRBJ2-1
V: TRBV11-2
size: -
D: TRBD1
DNA: TGTGCCAGCAGCTTTATAAGGGGCACAGGGGCTAACTACAATGAGCAGTTCTTC
CDR3: CASSFIRGTGANYNEQFF

length: 18
J: TRBJ1-6
V: TRBV28
size: -
D: TRBD1
DNA: TGTGCCACCCATCCGGGACAGGGAAGAGGGCCCCTTACTTCACCCCTCCACTTT
CDR3: CATHPGQGRGPLTSPLHF

length: 15
J: TRBJ2-3
V: TRBV6-6
size: -
D: -
DNA: TGTGCCAGCAGCGAAAGACCGCAGCTCACAGATACGCAGTATTTT
CDR3: CASSERPQLTDTQYF

length: 12
J: TRBJ1-4
V: TRBV7-2
size: -
D: -
DNA: TGTGCCAGCAGCTTTCAAAATGAAAAACTGTTTTTT
CDR3: CASSFQNEKLFF

length: 16
J: TRBJ2-2
V: TRBV18
size: -
D: TRBD1
DNA: TGTGCCAGCTCACCACCGGGACAGGGGGCCGTCGGGGAGCTGTTTTTT
CDR3: CASSPPGQGAVGELFF

length: 14
J: TRBJ2-7
V: TRBV11-2
size: few
D: -
DNA: TGTGCCAGCAGCTTAGGTCAGGGGAACTACGAGCAGTACTTC
CDR3: CASSLGQGNYEQYF

length: 16
J: TRBJ2-1
V: TRBV4-2
size: -
D: -
DNA: TGTGCCAGCAGCCAAGATCGGAAGCGTAAATACAATGAGCAGTTCTTC
CDR3: CASSQDRKRKYNEQFF

length: 12
J: TRBJ2-6
V: TRBV6-5
size: -
D: -
DNA: TGTGCCGGGGGTGCTGGGGCCAACGTCCTGACTTTC
CDR3: CAGGAGANVLTF

length: 14
J: TRBJ2-7
V: TRBV21-1
size: -
D: -
DNA: TGTGCCAGCAGCCCGGCGGGGGACGGCTACGAGCAGTACTTC
CDR3: CASSPAGDGYEQYF

length: 16
J: TRBJ2-5
V: TRBV6-6
size: -
D: -
DNA: TGTGCCAGCAGTTACCCCAGGGGGGGAGGTTTCGAGACCCAGTACTTC
CDR3: CASSYPRGGGFETQYF

length: 13
J: TRBJ2-3
V: TRBV7-2
size: -
D: -
DNA: TGTGCCAGCAGCTTTTCTTCAGGGACTCCTCACTCCTTC
CDR3: CASSFSSGTPHSF

length: 14
J: TRBJ1-4
V: TRBV6-6
size: -
D: TRBD1
DNA: TGTGCCAGCAGTGACAGGGGGTGGGATGAAAAACTGTTTTTT
CDR3: CASSDRGWDEKLFF

length: 15
J: TRBJ2-4
V: TRBV4-1
size: -
D: -
DNA: TGCGCCAGCAGCCAAGAAACTACGTTGGGGTACATTCAGTACTTC
CDR3: CASSQETTLGYIQYF

length: 14
J: TRBJ2-7
V: TRBV10-3
size: -
D: -
DNA: TGTGCCACCGGACCGGGGGACAGCCGCTACGAGCAGTACTTC
CDR3: CATGPGDSRYEQYF

length: 14
J: TRBJ2-2
V: TRBV14
size: -
D: -
DNA: TGTGCCAGCAGGGACGCACGGGTCACCGGGGAGCTGTTTTTT
CDR3: CASRDARVTGELFF

length: 16
J: TRBJ1-3
V: TRBV2
size: -
D: -
DNA: TGTGCCAGCAGTGATAAGAGTCTCTCGCTGTCGAACACCATATATTTT
CDR3: CASSDKSLSLSNTIYF

length: 15
J: TRBJ1-6
V: TRBV2
size: -
D: TRBD1
DNA: TGTGCCAGCAGGGCTCTGGGACAGAATAATTCACCCCTCCACTTT
CDR3: CASRALGQNNSPLHF

length: 19
J: TRBJ1-3
V: TRBV11-2
size: -
D: -
DNA: TGTGCCAGCAGCCAACTGGTTTCGGGACACCAGTTCTCTGGAAACACCATATATTTT
CDR3: CASSQLVSGHQFSGNTIYF

length: 13
J: TRBJ1-1
V: TRBV27
size: few
D: -
DNA: TGTGCCAGCAGTTCACAGGGAGGCACTGAAGCTTTCTTT
CDR3: CASSSQGGTEAFF

length: 16
J: TRBJ1-5
V: TRBV6-1
size: -
D: -
DNA: TGTGCCAGCAGTGAAGCGCGTTGGGGAGGAGGTCAGCCCCAGCATTTT
CDR3: CASSEARWGGGQPQHF

length: 16
J: TRBJ2-5
V: TRBV15
size: -
D: -
DNA: TGTGCCACCAGCAGAGATATGTTTAGAGTTGCGGAGACCCAGTACTTC
CDR3: CATSRDMFRVAETQYF

length: 16
J: TRBJ1-1
V: TRBV11-2
size: -
D: -
DNA: TGTGCCAGCAGCTCAAGAAGGGGGGCGGTGAACACTGAAGCTTTCTTT
CDR3: CASSSRRGAVNTEAFF

length: 14
J: TRBJ1-4
V: TRBV5-6
size: -
D: TRBD1
DNA: TGTGCCAGCAGCTTCGACAGGGGGCGGCGGGGACTGTTTTTT
CDR3: CASSFDRGRRGLFF

length: 14
J: TRBJ1-2
V: TRBV5-1
size: -
D: -
DNA: TGCGCCAGCAGCTTTGGTCACACCCACTATGGCTACACCTTC
CDR3: CASSFGHTHYGYTF

length: 13
J: TRBJ1-5
V: TRBV5-4
size: few
D: -
DNA: TGTGCCAGCAGCCAAGGGGGCAATCAGCCCCAGCATTTT
CDR3: CASSQGGNQPQHF

length: 15
J: TRBJ2-4
V: TRBV6-1
size: once
D: TRBD1
DNA: TGTGCCAGCAGGGACACGGACAGGAGAAAAAACATTCAGTACTTC
CDR3: CASRDTDRRKNIQYF

length: 13
J: TRBJ2-4
V: TRBV10-2
size: -
D: TRBD1
DNA: TGCGCCAGCATGGGACAGCCACAAAACATTCAGTACTTC
CDR3: CASMGQPQNIQYF

length: 15
J: TRBJ1-5
V: TRBV5-5
size: -
D: -
DNA: TGTGCCAGCAGCTTGCGGGCAGGGAGCAATCAGCCCCAGCATTTT
CDR3: CASSLRAGSNQPQHF

length: 15
J: TRBJ2-2
V: TRBV5-1
size: -
D: -
DNA: TGCGCCAGCAGCATGGACCCGGGTCGCGGCGGGGAGCTGTTTTTT
CDR3: CASSMDPGRGGELFF

length: 14
J: TRBJ2-7
V: TRBV18
size: once
D: TRBD1
DNA: TGTGCCAGCTCACCGGGACAGGCGGGCTACGAGCAGTACTTC
CDR3: CASSPGQAGYEQYF

length: 14
J: TRBJ2-1
V: TRBV29-1
size: -
D: TRBD1
DNA: TGCAGCGTAACCGGACAGGGCATGTACAATGAGCAGTTCTTC
CDR3: CSVTGQGMYNEQFF

length: 11
J: TRBJ2-1
V: TRBV19
size: -
D: -
DNA: TGTGCCAGTAGATTGCACAATGAGCAGTTCTTC
CDR3: CASRLHNEQFF

length: 16
J: TRBJ2-7
V: TRBV11-3
size: -
D: -
DNA: TGTGCCAGCAGCTTAGGACGGGCATCTGGCTCCTACGAGCAGTACTTC
CDR3: CASSLGRASGSYEQYF

length: 15
J: TRBJ2-7
V: TRBV10-3
size: -
D: -
DNA: TGTGCCATCAGTGGGTCGCGGCACTGGGTCTACGAGCAGTACTTC
CDR3: CAISGSRHWVYEQYF

length: 15
J: TRBJ2-7
V: TRBV6-6
size: -
D: TRBD1
DNA: TGTGCCAGCAGTTACGGGGACAGGAGGTCTTACGAGCAGTACTTC
CDR3: CASSYGDRRSYEQYF

length: 14
J: TRBJ1-3
V: TRBV6-1
size: -
D: TRBD1
DNA: TGTGCCAGCAGTGCGACAGGGACTGGAAACACCATATATTTT
CDR3: CASSATGTGNTIYF

length: 14
J: TRBJ2-1
V: TRBV11-3
size: -
D: TRBD2
DNA: TGTGCCAGCAGCCCGAAGCGGGGGTACAATGAGCAGTTCTTC
CDR3: CASSPKRGYNEQFF

length: 15
J: TRBJ2-7
V: TRBV5-5
size: -
D: -
DNA: TGTGCCAGCAGCTCCCCGGGACTGAACCCCTACGAGCAGTACTTC
CDR3: CASSSPGLNPYEQYF

length: 12
J: TRBJ2-3
V: TRBV6-6
size: -
D: -
DNA: TGTGCCAGCAAAGCAAGCACAGATACGCAGTATTTT
CDR3: CASKASTDTQYF

length: 18
J: TRBJ2-1
V: TRBV11-2
size: -
D: TRBD2
DNA: TGTGCCAGCAGCAGCCCGAGAGGCGGGGGGGCCGAGGGTAATGAGCAGTTCTTC
CDR3: CASSSPRGGGAEGNEQFF

length: 14
J: TRBJ2-5
V: TRBV5-1
size: once
D: -
DNA: TGCGCCAGCAGCGCGTTCCAGGGGCGAGAGACCCAGTACTTC
CDR3: CASSAFQGRETQYF

length: 14
J: TRBJ2-7
V: TRBV19
size: -
D: TRBD1
DNA: TGTGCCAGTAGTGTGGGACAGGGGAGCTACGAGCAGTACTTC
CDR3: CASSVGQGSYEQYF